The rows below give T cell receptor beta chains drawn from one sample of a study of T cell changes during pregnancy in multiple sclerosis. Assay: immunoSEQ multiplex PCR; the TCRdb copy retains only in-frame clones and omits some. The repertoire has roughly 100,000 clones, around 92% of them found once; the top ten carry over 2.5%. The material sequenced was peripheral blood, taken in the second trimester of pregnancy. The receptors shown here come from a female donor with multiple sclerosis, enrolled in a pregnancy study. CDR3s include the opening cysteine and the closing phenylalanine or tryptophan. Each record gives: D gene, J gene, CDR3 length, V gene, clone size, CDR3 protein, CDR3 DNA. D genes are given only for firm matches. A row's size may be missing; if present it is once, few, many or a size class.

D gene: TRBD2
J gene: TRBJ2-1
CDR3 length: 14
V gene: TRBV28
clone size: -
CDR3 protein: CASTSSGSYNEQFF
CDR3 DNA: TGTGCCAGCACTTCTAGCGGGAGCTACAATGAGCAGTTCTTC

D gene: -
J gene: TRBJ2-2
CDR3 length: 15
V gene: TRBV9
clone size: -
CDR3 protein: CASSGGARDTGELFF
CDR3 DNA: TGTGCCAGCAGCGGAGGAGCGCGAGACACCGGGGAGCTGTTTTTT

D gene: TRBD1
J gene: TRBJ1-2
CDR3 length: 14
V gene: TRBV25-1
clone size: -
CDR3 protein: CASSTGQGEGGYTF
CDR3 DNA: TGTGCCAGCAGTACGGGACAGGGAGAGGGTGGCTACACCTTC

D gene: TRBD2
J gene: TRBJ2-5
CDR3 length: 15
V gene: TRBV7-6
clone size: -
CDR3 protein: CASSRFPSRGGAQYF
CDR3 DNA: TGTGCCAGCAGCCGCTTCCCCTCGAGGGGAGGGGCCCAGTACTTC

D gene: -
J gene: TRBJ2-1
CDR3 length: 16
V gene: TRBV4-2
clone size: once
CDR3 protein: CASSQLETVTYNEQFF
CDR3 DNA: TGTGCCAGCAGCCAATTGGAGACAGTTACCTACAATGAGCAGTTCTTC

D gene: TRBD1
J gene: TRBJ1-4
CDR3 length: 13
V gene: TRBV28
clone size: -
CDR3 protein: CASQGQGYEKLFF
CDR3 DNA: TGTGCCAGCCAGGGACAGGGGTATGAAAAACTGTTTTTT

D gene: -
J gene: TRBJ2-7
CDR3 length: 13
V gene: TRBV19
clone size: once
CDR3 protein: CASSFPSSYEQYF
CDR3 DNA: TGTGCCAGTAGTTTCCCCAGCTCCTACGAGCAGTACTTC

D gene: -
J gene: TRBJ2-1
CDR3 length: 17
V gene: TRBV14
clone size: -
CDR3 protein: CASSQGKVLSGHNEQFF
CDR3 DNA: TGTGCCAGCAGCCAAGGAAAGGTCCTTAGTGGGCACAATGAGCAGTTCTTC

D gene: -
J gene: TRBJ2-7
CDR3 length: 14
V gene: TRBV7-2
clone size: -
CDR3 protein: CASGSRGGFYEQYF
CDR3 DNA: TGTGCCAGCGGCTCCCGAGGGGGATTCTACGAGCAGTACTTC

D gene: -
J gene: TRBJ2-3
CDR3 length: 15
V gene: TRBV27
clone size: -
CDR3 protein: CATATQAGTTDTQYF
CDR3 DNA: TGTGCCACCGCCACCCAGGCGGGAACCACAGATACGCAGTATTTT

D gene: TRBD1
J gene: TRBJ1-2
CDR3 length: 14
V gene: TRBV5-1
clone size: -
CDR3 protein: CASSTTGGLDGYTF
CDR3 DNA: TGCGCCAGCAGCACGACAGGGGGCTTGGATGGCTACACCTTC

D gene: -
J gene: TRBJ2-7
CDR3 length: 15
V gene: TRBV11-1
clone size: -
CDR3 protein: CASSFEVGSLDEQYF
CDR3 DNA: TGTGCCAGCAGCTTCGAGGTCGGGAGTCTCGACGAGCAGTACTTC

D gene: -
J gene: TRBJ2-3
CDR3 length: 13
V gene: TRBV10-3
clone size: -
CDR3 protein: CAIRVGGTDTQYF
CDR3 DNA: TGTGCCATCAGGGTGGGAGGCACAGATACGCAGTATTTT

D gene: TRBD1
J gene: TRBJ2-1
CDR3 length: 16
V gene: TRBV5-1
clone size: -
CDR3 protein: CASSQNWTGSNNEQFF
CDR3 DNA: TGCGCCAGCAGCCAAAATTGGACAGGGTCGAACAATGAGCAGTTCTTC

D gene: -
J gene: TRBJ2-7
CDR3 length: 16
V gene: TRBV19
clone size: -
CDR3 protein: CASSIKSPLLTYEQYF
CDR3 DNA: TGTGCCAGTAGTATAAAATCACCACTGTTAACCTACGAGCAGTACTTC

D gene: TRBD2
J gene: TRBJ2-1
CDR3 length: 17
V gene: TRBV5-1
clone size: -
CDR3 protein: CASSPGTSGRNYNEQFF
CDR3 DNA: TGCGCCAGCAGCCCCGGGACTAGCGGGAGGAACTACAATGAGCAGTTCTTC

D gene: -
J gene: TRBJ2-5
CDR3 length: 16
V gene: TRBV30
clone size: -
CDR3 protein: CAWLSERRISQETQYF
CDR3 DNA: TGTGCCTGGCTTAGTGAGAGGCGGATATCCCAAGAGACCCAGTACTTC

D gene: -
J gene: TRBJ1-1
CDR3 length: 13
V gene: TRBV19
clone size: -
CDR3 protein: CASRAAGSTEAFF
CDR3 DNA: TGTGCCAGTAGGGCAGCGGGTTCCACTGAAGCTTTCTTT

D gene: -
J gene: TRBJ2-2
CDR3 length: 16
V gene: TRBV9
clone size: -
CDR3 protein: CASSVRGPQDTGELFF
CDR3 DNA: TGTGCCAGCAGCGTCCGTGGGCCCCAGGACACCGGGGAGCTGTTTTTT

D gene: -
J gene: TRBJ1-3
CDR3 length: 13
V gene: TRBV2
clone size: -
CDR3 protein: CASLESSGNTIYF
CDR3 DNA: TGTGCCAGCTTGGAGAGCTCTGGAAACACCATATATTTT

D gene: TRBD2
J gene: TRBJ2-1
CDR3 length: 12
V gene: TRBV9
clone size: -
CDR3 protein: CASSVGLAEQFF
CDR3 DNA: TGTGCCAGCAGCGTAGGACTAGCGGAGCAGTTCTTC

D gene: TRBD2
J gene: TRBJ2-3
CDR3 length: 16
V gene: TRBV2
clone size: -
CDR3 protein: CASSRDTSGSGDTQYF
CDR3 DNA: TGTGCCAGCAGCCGAGACACTAGCGGGAGTGGAGATACGCAGTATTTT

D gene: -
J gene: TRBJ1-5
CDR3 length: 13
V gene: TRBV30
clone size: -
CDR3 protein: CAWSRDTREAQHF
CDR3 DNA: TGTGCCTGGAGTAGGGACACACGGGAGGCCCAGCATTTT

D gene: TRBD1
J gene: TRBJ1-1
CDR3 length: 13
V gene: TRBV29-1
clone size: -
CDR3 protein: CSVGPDRDGEAFF
CDR3 DNA: TGCAGCGTCGGCCCGGACAGGGACGGGGAAGCTTTCTTT

D gene: TRBD1
J gene: TRBJ2-2
CDR3 length: 15
V gene: TRBV7-3
clone size: -
CDR3 protein: CASSGRTGGSGELFF
CDR3 DNA: TGTGCCAGCAGCGGAAGGACAGGGGGTTCGGGGGAGCTGTTTTTT

D gene: TRBD1
J gene: TRBJ2-1
CDR3 length: 14
V gene: TRBV19
clone size: -
CDR3 protein: CASSAGQGGNEQFF
CDR3 DNA: TGTGCCAGTAGTGCGGGACAGGGTGGCAATGAGCAGTTCTTC

D gene: TRBD1
J gene: TRBJ1-5
CDR3 length: 22
V gene: TRBV10-3
clone size: -
CDR3 protein: CAIKITAGQGISYPYSNQPQHF
CDR3 DNA: TGTGCCATCAAAATTACGGCGGGACAGGGAATTTCCTACCCCTATAGCAATCAGCCCCAGCATTTT

D gene: -
J gene: TRBJ1-6
CDR3 length: 13
V gene: TRBV6-4
clone size: -
CDR3 protein: CASSEFRGSPLHF
CDR3 DNA: TGTGCCAGCAGTGAGTTCCGGGGTTCACCCCTCCACTTT

D gene: -
J gene: TRBJ2-1
CDR3 length: 16
V gene: TRBV27
clone size: -
CDR3 protein: CASSFLSVETGHEQFF
CDR3 DNA: TGTGCCAGCAGTTTTCTGAGCGTCGAGACAGGCCATGAGCAGTTCTTC

D gene: TRBD1
J gene: TRBJ2-3
CDR3 length: 16
V gene: TRBV28
clone size: -
CDR3 protein: CASSLYRGSITDTQYF
CDR3 DNA: TGTGCCAGCAGTCTCTACAGGGGGTCCATCACAGATACGCAGTATTTT

D gene: -
J gene: TRBJ1-2
CDR3 length: 12
V gene: TRBV25-1
clone size: -
CDR3 protein: CASSLGEYGYTF
CDR3 DNA: TGTGCCAGCAGTCTAGGAGAATATGGCTACACCTTC

D gene: TRBD2
J gene: TRBJ2-3
CDR3 length: 13
V gene: TRBV27
clone size: -
CDR3 protein: CAIRGLAADTQYF
CDR3 DNA: TGTGCCATCCGCGGACTAGCCGCAGATACGCAGTATTTT

D gene: TRBD2
J gene: TRBJ2-7
CDR3 length: 18
V gene: TRBV5-1
clone size: -
CDR3 protein: CASSFFYDNSGRVYEQYF
CDR3 DNA: TGCGCCAGCAGCTTCTTTTACGATAATAGCGGGAGGGTGTACGAGCAGTACTTC

D gene: -
J gene: TRBJ2-7
CDR3 length: 13
V gene: TRBV28
clone size: -
CDR3 protein: CASSTPGLFEQYF
CDR3 DNA: TGTGCCAGCAGTACCCCCGGACTGTTCGAGCAGTACTTC

D gene: -
J gene: TRBJ1-2
CDR3 length: 15
V gene: TRBV19
clone size: -
CDR3 protein: CASRVGVQADYGYTF
CDR3 DNA: TGTGCCAGTAGAGTAGGGGTGCAGGCGGACTATGGCTACACCTTC

D gene: -
J gene: TRBJ1-1
CDR3 length: 12
V gene: TRBV11-2
clone size: -
CDR3 protein: CASSLIVTEAFF
CDR3 DNA: TGTGCCAGCAGCTTAATCGTCACTGAAGCTTTCTTT

D gene: TRBD1
J gene: TRBJ2-7
CDR3 length: 15
V gene: TRBV2
clone size: -
CDR3 protein: CASSEASGTGYEQYF
CDR3 DNA: TGTGCCAGCAGTGAAGCTTCCGGGACAGGGTACGAGCAGTACTTC

D gene: -
J gene: TRBJ1-3
CDR3 length: 17
V gene: TRBV19
clone size: -
CDR3 protein: CASSVERDWSSGNTIYF
CDR3 DNA: TGTGCCAGTAGTGTGGAGCGGGACTGGAGCTCTGGAAACACCATATATTTT

D gene: TRBD1
J gene: TRBJ2-7
CDR3 length: 15
V gene: TRBV19
clone size: -
CDR3 protein: CASSIRDRVPYEQYF
CDR3 DNA: TGTGCCAGTAGTATCCGGGACAGGGTACCCTACGAGCAGTACTTC

D gene: TRBD1
J gene: TRBJ2-2
CDR3 length: 16
V gene: TRBV18
clone size: -
CDR3 protein: CASSLTRQGDTGELFF
CDR3 DNA: TGTGCCAGCTCATTGACCCGACAGGGTGACACCGGGGAGCTGTTTTTT

D gene: TRBD2
J gene: TRBJ2-2
CDR3 length: 16
V gene: TRBV13
clone size: -
CDR3 protein: CASSPLAESRTGELFF
CDR3 DNA: TGTGCCAGCAGCCCACTAGCGGAGTCCCGCACCGGGGAGCTGTTTTTT

D gene: TRBD1
J gene: TRBJ2-5
CDR3 length: 14
V gene: TRBV5-4
clone size: -
CDR3 protein: CASSYTGGEETQYF
CDR3 DNA: TGTGCCAGCAGCTACACAGGGGGCGAGGAGACCCAGTACTTC

D gene: TRBD2
J gene: TRBJ2-7
CDR3 length: 14
V gene: TRBV6-5
clone size: -
CDR3 protein: CATMGGSGPYEQYF
CDR3 DNA: TGTGCCACCATGGGGGGTAGCGGGCCTTACGAGCAGTACTTC

D gene: TRBD1
J gene: TRBJ2-5
CDR3 length: 18
V gene: TRBV27
clone size: once
CDR3 protein: CASSFRKSGTGGLETQYF
CDR3 DNA: TGTGCCAGCAGTTTCCGGAAGTCCGGGACAGGGGGTTTAGAGACCCAGTACTTC

D gene: TRBD1
J gene: TRBJ2-7
CDR3 length: 15
V gene: TRBV11-2
clone size: -
CDR3 protein: CASGTSWDSSYEQYF
CDR3 DNA: TGTGCCAGCGGAACCTCATGGGACAGTTCCTACGAGCAGTACTTC

D gene: -
J gene: TRBJ2-2
CDR3 length: 15
V gene: TRBV5-1
clone size: -
CDR3 protein: CASSKLATYTGELFF
CDR3 DNA: TGCGCCAGCAGCAAACTAGCTACTTACACCGGGGAGCTGTTTTTT

D gene: TRBD1
J gene: TRBJ1-1
CDR3 length: 15
V gene: TRBV5-1
clone size: once
CDR3 protein: CASSQTGGYNTEAFF
CDR3 DNA: TGCGCCAGCAGCCAGACAGGGGGTTATAACACTGAAGCTTTCTTT

D gene: -
J gene: TRBJ2-7
CDR3 length: 12
V gene: TRBV7-9
clone size: -
CDR3 protein: CASSLDRNEQYF
CDR3 DNA: TGTGCCAGCAGCTTAGACAGGAATGAGCAGTACTTC

D gene: TRBD2
J gene: TRBJ2-1
CDR3 length: 17
V gene: TRBV4-3
clone size: -
CDR3 protein: CASSQDSGGASGNEQFF
CDR3 DNA: TGCGCCAGCAGCCAAGATAGCGGGGGGGCTTCTGGGAATGAGCAGTTCTTC

D gene: -
J gene: TRBJ1-2
CDR3 length: 13
V gene: TRBV18
clone size: once
CDR3 protein: CASSRTREYGYTF
CDR3 DNA: TGTGCCAGCTCAAGAACACGGGAGTATGGCTACACCTTC